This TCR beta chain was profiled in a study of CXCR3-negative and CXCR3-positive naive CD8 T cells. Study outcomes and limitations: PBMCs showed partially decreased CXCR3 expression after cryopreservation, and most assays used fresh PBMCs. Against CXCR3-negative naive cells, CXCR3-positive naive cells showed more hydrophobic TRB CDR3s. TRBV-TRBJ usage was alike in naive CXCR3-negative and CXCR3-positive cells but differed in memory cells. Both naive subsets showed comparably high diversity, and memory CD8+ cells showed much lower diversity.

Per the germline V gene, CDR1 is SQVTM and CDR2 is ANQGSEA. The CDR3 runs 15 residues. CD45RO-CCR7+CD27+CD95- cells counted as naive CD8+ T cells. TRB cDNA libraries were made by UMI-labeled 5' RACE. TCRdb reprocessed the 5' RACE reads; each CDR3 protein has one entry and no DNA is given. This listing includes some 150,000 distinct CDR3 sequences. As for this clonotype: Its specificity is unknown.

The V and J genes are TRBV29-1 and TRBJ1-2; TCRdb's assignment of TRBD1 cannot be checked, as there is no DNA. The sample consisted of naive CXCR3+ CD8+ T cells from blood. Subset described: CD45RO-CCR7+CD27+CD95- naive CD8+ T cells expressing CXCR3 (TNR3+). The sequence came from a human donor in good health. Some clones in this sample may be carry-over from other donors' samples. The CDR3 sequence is CSVDSRDRTNYGYTF.